The rows below give T cell receptor beta chains drawn from one sample of a study of T-cell memory formation after mild COVID-19. From the 5' RACE reads, TCRdb called clonotypes with MiXCR, one entry per CDR3 protein. Among 550,000 to 700,000 distinct CDR3 sequences listed, 17% were seen once. Source material: PBMCs or a T cell subset sorted from them (not recorded which). The source is an adult woman who had mild COVID-19 (a few samples of this study predate the infection). Cell type and time point are not known. Both conserved end residues are part of each CDR3. A D gene is named only where the DNA matches it firmly. Rows may omit the clone size; those that give it use once, few, many or a size class.

d_call	clone_size	j_call	v_call	cdr3_nt	cdr3_aa
TRBD1	NA	TRBJ1-1	TRBV27	TGTGCCAGCAGTTTATCTGGACAGGGACCGAACACTGAAGCTTTCTTT	CASSLSGQGPNTEAFF
NA	few	TRBJ2-1	TRBV24-1	TGTGCCTCCTCTGGTCGGGGGCACAATGAGCAGTTCTTC	CASSGRGHNEQFF
NA	NA	TRBJ1-5	TRBV3-1	TGTGCCAGCAGCCCGTCCGGAGGACTAAGAGCCCAGCATTTT	CASSPSGGLRAQHF
NA	few	TRBJ1-1	TRBV7-9	TGTGCCAGCAGATACGTGACTCAGAACACTGAAGCTTTCTTT	CASRYVTQNTEAFF
TRBD1	few	TRBJ2-1	TRBV7-9	TGTGCCAGCAGCCCTCGGGACAGGGGTTATGGTGAGCAGTTCTTC	CASSPRDRGYGEQFF
TRBD2	NA	TRBJ2-2	TRBV7-9	TGTGCCAGCAGCTTCGGGACTAGCGGGAGGGGGAACACCGGGGAGCTGTTTTTT	CASSFGTSGRGNTGELFF
TRBD2	NA	TRBJ2-5	TRBV2	TGTGCCAGCCGGGAGGGACTAGCGGTAGGGAAGACCCAGTACTTC	CASREGLAVGKTQYF
TRBD1	few	TRBJ1-2	TRBV7-2	TGTGCCAGCAGCCTCACAGGGGTGGAGGGCTACACCTTC	CASSLTGVEGYTF
NA	NA	TRBJ2-1	TRBV19	TGTGCCAGTAGCCTCATCGCTTGGCGTGGTGTTTACAATGAGCAGTTCTTC	CASSLIAWRGVYNEQFF
NA	few	TRBJ2-2	TRBV15	TGTGCCACCAGCAGTCAACAGGGGAACACCGGGGAGCTGTTTTTT	CATSSQQGNTGELFF
NA	NA	TRBJ2-3	TRBV7-9	TGTGCCAGCAGCTTAGCCCAGAAGCGGAGCACCGTGGATACGCAGTATTTT	CASSLAQKRSTVDTQYF
NA	NA	TRBJ2-2	TRBV4-2	TGTGCCAGCAGCCAAGTGACTAGAAGTTTCGGCGGGGAGCTGTTTTTT	CASSQVTRSFGGELFF
TRBD2	few	TRBJ2-3	TRBV7-9	TGTGCCAGCAGCTTAGTCGGACTAGCGGGAGGACCAGATACGCAGTATTTT	CASSLVGLAGGPDTQYF
NA	NA	TRBJ2-3	TRBV20-1	TGCAGTGCTAGAGATGCGGGACTGCTGACATGGTACACAGATACGCAGTATTTT	CSARDAGLLTWYTDTQYF
TRBD2	NA	TRBJ2-4	TRBV15	TGTGCCACCAGCAGAGATCTTGGGGAGGGAAACATTCAGTACTTC	CATSRDLGEGNIQYF
NA	NA	TRBJ2-1	TRBV19	TGTGCCAGTAGTACCCTTCACACGGGCTCCTACAATGAGCAGTTCTTC	CASSTLHTGSYNEQFF
NA	NA	TRBJ2-1	TRBV6-2/TRBV6-3	TGTGCCATCAGCGATACAGACAGGGCGGGGAACAATGAGCAGTTCTTC	CAISDTDRAGNNEQFF
TRBD2	few	TRBJ2-2	TRBV29-1	TGCAGCGTGAACGGGGGGGAGACGAACACCGGGGAGCTGTTTTTT	CSVNGGETNTGELFF
TRBD1	few	TRBJ2-3	TRBV5-1	TGCGCCAGCAGCGCGGGACAGGGGGCAGGAGATACGCAGTATTTT	CASSAGQGAGDTQYF
NA	NA	TRBJ2-7	TRBV19	TGTGCCAGTAGTATAGACCCCATTCGGTCCGAGCAGTACTTC	CASSIDPIRSEQYF
TRBD2	NA	TRBJ2-3	TRBV2	TGTGCCAGCAGTGGGGGACTAGCGGGGACCGATATCGCGCAGTATTTT	CASSGGLAGTDIAQYF
NA	few	TRBJ1-1	TRBV5-1	TGCGCCAGCAGCTTGGCCGATGCCGGACAGCAAAATGAAGCTTTCTTT	CASSLADAGQQNEAFF
NA	few	TRBJ2-1	TRBV7-9	TGTGCCAGCAGTTACAGGGCGAGTAGGTATGAGCAGTTCTTC	CASSYRASRYEQFF
TRBD1	few	TRBJ1-2	TRBV19	TGTGCCCGGACACAGGGGGCCGCTAACTATGGCTACACCTTC	CARTQGAANYGYTF
TRBD1	few	TRBJ1-2	TRBV12-3/TRBV12-4	TGTGCCAGCAGCCCTATCAGGGACAGGGCACCGTATGGCTACACCTTC	CASSPIRDRAPYGYTF
NA	few	TRBJ1-1	TRBV7-9	TGTGCCAGCAGCCTTTACTCACAGGGGAACACTGAAGCTTTCTTT	CASSLYSQGNTEAFF
TRBD1	NA	TRBJ2-2	TRBV27	TGTGCCAGCAGATCGGGACAGACGAACACCGGGGAGCTGTTTTTT	CASRSGQTNTGELFF
NA	once	TRBJ2-1	TRBV7-9	TGTGCCAGCAGCTCGAATACAGGGAGGGAGCAGTTCTTC	CASSSNTGREQFF
NA	few	TRBJ1-5	TRBV20-1	TGCAGTGCCGGCAGGGAAAGAAATCAGCCCCAGCATTTT	CSAGRERNQPQHF
NA	few	TRBJ2-7	TRBV21-1	TGTGCCAGCAGCAAAGAGGGACAGTCCTACGAGCAGTACTTC	CASSKEGQSYEQYF
NA	few	TRBJ2-5	TRBV6-6	TGTGCCAGCAGTTACGAGGGGCGGGTGACCCAGTACTTC	CASSYEGRVTQYF
NA	many	TRBJ2-3	TRBV5-1	TGCGCCAGCAGCTTGGCAGAGCCCCGCACAGATACGCAGTATTTT	CASSLAEPRTDTQYF
NA	NA	TRBJ2-5	TRBV19	TGTGCCAGTAGTATTCGGGCACCAGAGACCCAGTACTTC	CASSIRAPETQYF
TRBD2	few	TRBJ2-1	TRBV6-5	TGTGCCAGCAGGTCCGGGACTAGCGGCACCAATGAGCAGTTCTTC	CASRSGTSGTNEQFF
NA	few	TRBJ2-7	TRBV20-1	TGCAGTGCTAGTTGGACAGTCTCCTACGAGCAGTACTTC	CSASWTVSYEQYF
TRBD1	few	TRBJ2-5	TRBV7-9	TGTGCCAGCAGCCCGGAGACAGGGGTCGTTTGGGAGACCCAGTACTTC	CASSPETGVVWETQYF
NA	few	TRBJ2-7	TRBV29-1	TGCAGCGTTGTCAGGAGCTGGGACGAGCAGTACTTC	CSVVRSWDEQYF
NA	NA	TRBJ2-2	TRBV5-4	TGTGCCAGCAGCCCTAGGGGGAGCGGGGACACCGGGGAGCTGTTTTTT	CASSPRGSGDTGELFF
NA	few	TRBJ1-4	TRBV12-3/TRBV12-4	TGTGCCAGCAGTTTGGGGGGGTCTAATGAAAAACTGTTTTTT	CASSLGGSNEKLFF
NA	NA	TRBJ2-5	TRBV12-3/TRBV12-4	TGTGCCAGCAGTTTCCCGACTAGAACTCAAGAGACCCAGTACTTC	CASSFPTRTQETQYF
NA	NA	TRBJ2-1	TRBV20-1	TGCAGTGCTATTTTAAGGGGGGCTGGAGTCTCCAATGAGCAGTTCTTC	CSAILRGAGVSNEQFF
NA	few	TRBJ2-1	TRBV4-3	TGCGCCAGCAGCCAAGATATCAGGGGTAGCGATGAGCAGTTCTTC	CASSQDIRGSDEQFF
NA	NA	TRBJ1-6	TRBV18	TGTGCCAGCTCACCGGGTTGGGGAGTTTCACCCCTCCACTTT	CASSPGWGVSPLHF
TRBD1	few	TRBJ1-1	TRBV7-9	TGTGCCAGCAGCTTCCCAGGGGGCACCTTGAACACTGAAGCTTTCTTT	CASSFPGGTLNTEAFF
TRBD1	NA	TRBJ1-2	TRBV5-1	TGCGCCAGAAGCGATGGGACAGGGTCCCGTGCCTTC	CARSDGTGSRAF
NA	many	TRBJ2-1	TRBV4-3	TGCGCCAGCAGCCAAGAGTGGGGGAGCTACAATGAGCAGTTCTTC	CASSQEWGSYNEQFF
TRBD1	many	TRBJ2-2	TRBV7-3	TGCGCCAGCAGCGCGGGACAGGGGGACACCGGGGAGCTGTTTTTT	CASSAGQGDTGELFF
NA	few	TRBJ2-1	TRBV24-1	TGTGCCACCAGTGATTTGATCGGCACCAACAATGAGCAGTTCTTC	CATSDLIGTNNEQFF
NA	many	TRBJ2-1	TRBV7-2	TGTGCCAGCAGCTTAGTGAGTGGAGACAATGAGCAGTTCTTC	CASSLVSGDNEQFF
TRBD2	few	TRBJ2-1	TRBV25-1	TGTGCCAGCAGTGAGGAGACTAGCGGGCAGTTCTTC	CASSEETSGQFF
TRBD1	many	TRBJ2-2	TRBV5-1	TGCGCCAGCAGGGGACAGGGGAACACCGGGGAGCTGTTTTTT	CASRGQGNTGELFF
NA	NA	TRBJ1-1	TRBV20-1	TGCAGTGCACAGGGGAACACTGAAGCTTTCTTT	CSAQGNTEAFF
TRBD2	many	TRBJ2-7	TRBV9	TGTGCCAGCAGCGTAGCCGGTAGCGGGAGACTCGAGCAGTACTTC	CASSVAGSGRLEQYF
NA	NA	TRBJ2-1	TRBV9	TGTGCCAGCAGCGTAGAGGGAGAGGTGAAGAATGAGCAGTTCTTC	CASSVEGEVKNEQFF
TRBD2	few	TRBJ2-5	TRBV20-1	TGCAGTGCTATTTTGTTTCTTGGCGGGAGTCAAGAGACCCAGTACTTC	CSAILFLGGSQETQYF
TRBD1	NA	TRBJ2-6	TRBV7-2	TGTGCCAGCAGCTTGACAGGGCCCCGCTCTGGGGCCAACGTCCTGACTTTC	CASSLTGPRSGANVLTF
NA	NA	TRBJ1-1	TRBV21-1	TGTGCCAGCAGCAAAGAGGGAAAAATGAACACTGAAGCTTTCTTT	CASSKEGKMNTEAFF
NA	NA	TRBJ1-2	TRBV12-3/TRBV12-4	TGTGCCAGCAGTTCTCGGGGCGCGGGCTATGGCTACACCTTC	CASSSRGAGYGYTF
NA	NA	TRBJ1-4	TRBV12-3/TRBV12-4	TGTGCCAGCAGCCCCCAAGAGGTTGGGCTTGGTGAAAAACTGTTTTTT	CASSPQEVGLGEKLFF
NA	few	TRBJ1-4	TRBV6-6	TGTGCCAGCAGAATAACAGGATATTCTAATGAAAAACTGTTTTTT	CASRITGYSNEKLFF